Detailed here is one TCR beta chain. The germline V gene has CDR1 ENHRY and CDR2 SYGVKD. V shed 7 bases and J shed 7 bases, with 19 bases lying between them. There are 15 residues in the CDR3. These data are taken from a study of technical replicates of blood from several donors. The data were produced by immunoSEQ multiplex PCR, yet TCRdb's version contains in-frame clones alone and is incomplete. The data hold around 83,000 clones, with approximately 92% observed a single time. The J gene is TRBJ1-4, the V gene TRBV10-3; possible D gene TRBD1, 6 bases. The receptor was isolated from a human donor in good health. Sequenced input: T cells isolated from PBMCs. The CDR3 spells CAIKKEGQGSEKLFF. CDR3 coding DNA: TGTGCCATCAAAAAAGAAGGGCAGGGGTCTGAAAAACTGTTTTTT.